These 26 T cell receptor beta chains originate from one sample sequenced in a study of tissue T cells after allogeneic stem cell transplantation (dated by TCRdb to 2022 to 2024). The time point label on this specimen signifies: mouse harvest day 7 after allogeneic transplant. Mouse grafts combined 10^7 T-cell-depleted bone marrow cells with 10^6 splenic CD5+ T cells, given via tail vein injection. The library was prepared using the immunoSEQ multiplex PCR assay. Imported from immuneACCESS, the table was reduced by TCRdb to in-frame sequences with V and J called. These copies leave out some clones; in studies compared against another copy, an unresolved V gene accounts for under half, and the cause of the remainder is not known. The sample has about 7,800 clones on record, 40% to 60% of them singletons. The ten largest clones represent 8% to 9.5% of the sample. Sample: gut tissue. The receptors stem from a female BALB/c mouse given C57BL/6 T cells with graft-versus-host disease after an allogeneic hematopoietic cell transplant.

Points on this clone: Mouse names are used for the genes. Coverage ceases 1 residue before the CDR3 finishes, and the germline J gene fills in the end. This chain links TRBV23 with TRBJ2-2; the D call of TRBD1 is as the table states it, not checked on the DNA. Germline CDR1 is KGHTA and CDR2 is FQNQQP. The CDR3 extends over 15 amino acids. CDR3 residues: CSSSQQGANTGQLYF. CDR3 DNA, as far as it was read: TGCTCCAGCAGTCAACAGGGGGCAAACACCGGGCAGCTCTAC.

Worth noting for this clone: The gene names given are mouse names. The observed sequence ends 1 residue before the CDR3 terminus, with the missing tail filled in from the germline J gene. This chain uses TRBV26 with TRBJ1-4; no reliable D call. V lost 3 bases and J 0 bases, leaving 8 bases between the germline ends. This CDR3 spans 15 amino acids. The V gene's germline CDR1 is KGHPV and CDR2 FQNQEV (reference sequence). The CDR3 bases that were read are TGTGCCAGCAGTCTCGGACGGATTTCCAACGAAAGATTATTT. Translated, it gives CASSLGRISNERLF. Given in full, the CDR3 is CASSLGRISNERLFF.

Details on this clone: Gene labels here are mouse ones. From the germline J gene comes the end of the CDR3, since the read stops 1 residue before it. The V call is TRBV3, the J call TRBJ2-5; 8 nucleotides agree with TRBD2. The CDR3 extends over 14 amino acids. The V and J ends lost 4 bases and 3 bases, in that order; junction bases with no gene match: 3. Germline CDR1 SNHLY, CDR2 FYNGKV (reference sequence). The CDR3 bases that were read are TGTGCCAGCAGCTCTCGACTGGGGCAAGACACCCAGTAC. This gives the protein CASSSRLGQDTQY. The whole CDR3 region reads CASSSRLGQDTQYF.

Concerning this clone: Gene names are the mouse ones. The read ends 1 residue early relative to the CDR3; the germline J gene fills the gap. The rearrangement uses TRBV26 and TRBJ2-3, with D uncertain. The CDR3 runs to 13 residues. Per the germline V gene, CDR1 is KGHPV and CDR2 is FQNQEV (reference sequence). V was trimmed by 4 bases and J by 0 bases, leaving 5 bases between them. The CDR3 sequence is CASSRNSAETLYF. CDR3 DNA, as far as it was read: TGTGCCAGCAGTCGAAATAGTGCAGAAACGCTGTAT. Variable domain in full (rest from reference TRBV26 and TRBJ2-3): NSKVIQTPRYLVKGQGQKAKMRCIPEKGHPVVFWYQQNKNNEFKFLINFQNQEVLQQIDMTEKRFSAECPSNSPCSLEIQSSEAGDSALYLCASSRNSAETLYFGSGTRLTVL.

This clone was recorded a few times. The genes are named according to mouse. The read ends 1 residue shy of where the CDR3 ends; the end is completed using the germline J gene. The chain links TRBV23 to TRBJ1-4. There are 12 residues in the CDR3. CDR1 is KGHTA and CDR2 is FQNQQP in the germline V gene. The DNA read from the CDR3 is TGCTCCAGCAGTCAATTCAACGAAAGATTATTT. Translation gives CSSSQFNERLF. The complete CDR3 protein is CSSSQFNERLFF.

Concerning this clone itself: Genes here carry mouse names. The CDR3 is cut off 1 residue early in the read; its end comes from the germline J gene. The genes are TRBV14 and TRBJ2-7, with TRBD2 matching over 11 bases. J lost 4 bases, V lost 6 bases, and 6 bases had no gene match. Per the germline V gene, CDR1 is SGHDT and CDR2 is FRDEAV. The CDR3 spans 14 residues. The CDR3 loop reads CASNEGTGGYEQYF. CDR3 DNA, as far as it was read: TGTGCCAGCAATGAGGGGACTGGGGGTTATGAACAGTAC.

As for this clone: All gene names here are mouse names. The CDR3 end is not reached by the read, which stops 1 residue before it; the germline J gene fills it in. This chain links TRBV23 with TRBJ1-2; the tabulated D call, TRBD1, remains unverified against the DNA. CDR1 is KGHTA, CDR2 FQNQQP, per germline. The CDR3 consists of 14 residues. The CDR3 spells CSSSRDRGNSDYTF. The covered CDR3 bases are TGCTCCAGCAGTCGGGACAGGGGAAACTCCGACTACACC. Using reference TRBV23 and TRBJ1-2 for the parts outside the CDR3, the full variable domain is DAAVTQKPRYLIKMKGQEAEMKCIPEKGHTAVFWYQQKQSKELKFLIYFQNQQPLDQIDMVKERFSAVCPSSSLCSLGIRTCEAEDSALYLCSSSRDRGNSDYTFGSGTRLLVI.

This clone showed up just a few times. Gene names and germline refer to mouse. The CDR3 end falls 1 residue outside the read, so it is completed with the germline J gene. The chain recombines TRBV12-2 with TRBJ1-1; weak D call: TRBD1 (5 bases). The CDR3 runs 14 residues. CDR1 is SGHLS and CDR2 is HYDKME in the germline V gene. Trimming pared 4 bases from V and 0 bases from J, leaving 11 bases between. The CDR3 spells CASSRQHANTEVFF. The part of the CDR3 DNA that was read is TGTGCCAGCTCCCGACAGCATGCAAACACAGAAGTCTTC.

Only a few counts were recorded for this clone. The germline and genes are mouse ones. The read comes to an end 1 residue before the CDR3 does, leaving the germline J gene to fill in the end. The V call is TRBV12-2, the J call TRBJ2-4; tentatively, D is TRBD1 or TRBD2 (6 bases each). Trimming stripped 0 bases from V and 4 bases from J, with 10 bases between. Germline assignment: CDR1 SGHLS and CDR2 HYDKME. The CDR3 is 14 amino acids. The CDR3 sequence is CASSLEGGENTLYF. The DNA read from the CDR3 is TGTGCCAGCTCTCTCGAGGGGGGAGAAAACACCTTGTAC.

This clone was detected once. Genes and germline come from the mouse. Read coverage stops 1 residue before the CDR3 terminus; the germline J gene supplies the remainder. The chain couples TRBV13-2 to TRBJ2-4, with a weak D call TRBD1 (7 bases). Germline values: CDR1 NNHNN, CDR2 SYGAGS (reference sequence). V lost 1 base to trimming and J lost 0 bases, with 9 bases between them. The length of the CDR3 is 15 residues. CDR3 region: CASGDRGRSQNTLYF. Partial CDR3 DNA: TGTGCCAGCGGTGATAGGGGGCGAAGTCAAAACACCTTGTAC.

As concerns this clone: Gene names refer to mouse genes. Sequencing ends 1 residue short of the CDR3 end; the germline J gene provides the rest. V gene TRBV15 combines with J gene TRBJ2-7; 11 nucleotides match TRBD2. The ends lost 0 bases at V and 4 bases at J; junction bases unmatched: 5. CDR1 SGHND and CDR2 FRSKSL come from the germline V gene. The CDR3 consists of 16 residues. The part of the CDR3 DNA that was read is TGTGCCAGCAGTTTAGCCTCCGGGACTGGGGGTTATGAACAGTAC. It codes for CASSLASGTGGYEQY. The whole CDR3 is CASSLASGTGGYEQYF. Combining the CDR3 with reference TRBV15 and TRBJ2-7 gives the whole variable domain DAGVTQTPRHEVAEKGQTIILKCEPVSGHNDLFWYRQTKIQGLELLSYFRSKSLMEDGGAFKDRFKAEMLNSSFSTLKIQPTEPKDSAVYLCASSLASGTGGYEQYFGPGTRLTVL.

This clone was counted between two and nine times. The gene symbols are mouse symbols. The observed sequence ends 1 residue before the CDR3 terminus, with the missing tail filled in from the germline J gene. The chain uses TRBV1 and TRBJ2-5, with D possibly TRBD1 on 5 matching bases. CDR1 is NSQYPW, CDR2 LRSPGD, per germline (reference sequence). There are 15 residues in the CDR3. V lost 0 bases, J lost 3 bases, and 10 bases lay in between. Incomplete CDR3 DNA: TGCACCTGCAGTGCAGATAGGACAACTCAAGACACCCAGTAC. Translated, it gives CTCSADRTTQDTQY. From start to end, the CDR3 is CTCSADRTTQDTQYF. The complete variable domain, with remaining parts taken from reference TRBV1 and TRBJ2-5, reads VTLLEQNPRWRLVPRGQAVNLRCILKNSQYPWMSWYQQDLQKQLQWLFTLRSPGDKEVKSLPGADYLATRVTDTELRLQVANMSQGRTLYCTCSADRTTQDTQYFGPGTRLLVL.

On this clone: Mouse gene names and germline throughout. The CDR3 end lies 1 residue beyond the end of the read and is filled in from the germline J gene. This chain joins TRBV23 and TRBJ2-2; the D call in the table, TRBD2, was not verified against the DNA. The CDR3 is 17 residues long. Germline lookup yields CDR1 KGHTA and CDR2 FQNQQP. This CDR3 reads CSSSQSRDWVNTGQLYF. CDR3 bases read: TGCTCCAGCAGTCAATCGAGGGACTGGGTAAACACCGGGCAGCTCTAC.

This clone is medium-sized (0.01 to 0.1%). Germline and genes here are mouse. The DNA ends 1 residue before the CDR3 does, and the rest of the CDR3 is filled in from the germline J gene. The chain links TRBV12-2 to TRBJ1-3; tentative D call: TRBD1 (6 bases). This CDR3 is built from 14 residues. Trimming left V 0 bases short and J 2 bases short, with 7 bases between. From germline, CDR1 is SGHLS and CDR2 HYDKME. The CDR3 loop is CASSLYRAGNTLYF. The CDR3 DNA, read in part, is TGTGCCAGCTCTCTCTACAGGGCTGGAAATACGCTCTAT.

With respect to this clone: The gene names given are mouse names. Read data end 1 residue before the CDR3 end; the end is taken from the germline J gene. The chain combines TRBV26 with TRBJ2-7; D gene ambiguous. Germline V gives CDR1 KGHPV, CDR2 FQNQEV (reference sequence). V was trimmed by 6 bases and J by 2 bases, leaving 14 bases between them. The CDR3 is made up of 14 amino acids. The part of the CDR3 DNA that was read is TGTGCCAGCAGCCCTACTCGACAAACCTATGAACAGTAC. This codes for CASSPTRQTYEQY. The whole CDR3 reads CASSPTRQTYEQYF.

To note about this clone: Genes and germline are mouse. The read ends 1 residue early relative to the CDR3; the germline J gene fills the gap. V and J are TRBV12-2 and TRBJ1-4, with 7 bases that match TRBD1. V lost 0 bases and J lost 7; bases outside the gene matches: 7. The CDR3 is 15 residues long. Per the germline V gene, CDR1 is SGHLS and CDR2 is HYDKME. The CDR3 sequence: CASSLEGTAGERLFF. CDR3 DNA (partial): TGTGCCAGCTCTCTCGAAGGGACAGCGGGCGAAAGATTATTT.

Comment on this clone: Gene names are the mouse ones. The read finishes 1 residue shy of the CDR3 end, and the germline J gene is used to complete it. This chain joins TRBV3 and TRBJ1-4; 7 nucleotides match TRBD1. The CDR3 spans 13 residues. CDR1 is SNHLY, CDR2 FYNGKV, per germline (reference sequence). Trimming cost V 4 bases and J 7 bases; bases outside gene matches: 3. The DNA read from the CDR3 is TGTGCCAGCAGCTACAGGGGTGGCGAAAGATTATTT. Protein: CASSYRGGERLF. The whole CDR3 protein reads CASSYRGGERLFF.

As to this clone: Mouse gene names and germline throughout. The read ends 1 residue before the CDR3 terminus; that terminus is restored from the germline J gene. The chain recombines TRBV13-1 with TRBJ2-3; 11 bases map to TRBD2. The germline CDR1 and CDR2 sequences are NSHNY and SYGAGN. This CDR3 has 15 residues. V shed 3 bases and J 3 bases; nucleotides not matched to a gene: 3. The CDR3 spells CASSGGTGGAETLYF. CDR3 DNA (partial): TGTGCCAGCAGTGGCGGGACTGGGGGAGCAGAAACGCTGTAT.

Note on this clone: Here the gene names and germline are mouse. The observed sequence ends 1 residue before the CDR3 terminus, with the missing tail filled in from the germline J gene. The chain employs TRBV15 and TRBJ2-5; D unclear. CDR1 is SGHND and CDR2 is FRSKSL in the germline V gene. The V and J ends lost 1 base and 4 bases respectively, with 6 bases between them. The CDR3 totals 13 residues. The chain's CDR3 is CASSLDREDTQYF. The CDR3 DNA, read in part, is TGTGCCAGCAGTTTAGACAGAGAAGACACCCAGTAC.

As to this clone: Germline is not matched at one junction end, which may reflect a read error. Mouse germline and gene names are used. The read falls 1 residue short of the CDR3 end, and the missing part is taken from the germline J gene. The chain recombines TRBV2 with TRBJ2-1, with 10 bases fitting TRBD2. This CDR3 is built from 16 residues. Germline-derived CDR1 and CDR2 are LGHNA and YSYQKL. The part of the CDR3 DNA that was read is TGTGCCAGCAGCCAAGATCGACTGGGGGGCTATGCTGGGCAGTTC. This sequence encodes CASSQDRLGGYAGQF. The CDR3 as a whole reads CASSQDRLGGYAGQFF.

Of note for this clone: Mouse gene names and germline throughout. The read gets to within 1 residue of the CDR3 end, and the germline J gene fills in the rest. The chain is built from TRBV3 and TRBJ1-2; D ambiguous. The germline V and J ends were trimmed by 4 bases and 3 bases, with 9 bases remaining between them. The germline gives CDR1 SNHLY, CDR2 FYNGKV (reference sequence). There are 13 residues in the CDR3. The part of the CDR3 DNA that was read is TGTGCCAGCAGCTCTTTCACCGACTCCGACTACACC. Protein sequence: CASSSFTDSDYT. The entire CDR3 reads CASSSFTDSDYTF.

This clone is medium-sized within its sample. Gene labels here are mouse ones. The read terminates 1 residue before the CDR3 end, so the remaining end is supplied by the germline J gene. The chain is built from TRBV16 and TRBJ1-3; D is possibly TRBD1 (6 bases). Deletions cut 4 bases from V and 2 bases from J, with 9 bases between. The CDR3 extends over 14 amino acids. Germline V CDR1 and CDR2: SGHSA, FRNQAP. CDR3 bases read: TGTGCAAGCAGCTCCACAGGGACTGGAAATACGCTCTAT. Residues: CASSSTGTGNTLY. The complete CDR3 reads CASSSTGTGNTLYF.

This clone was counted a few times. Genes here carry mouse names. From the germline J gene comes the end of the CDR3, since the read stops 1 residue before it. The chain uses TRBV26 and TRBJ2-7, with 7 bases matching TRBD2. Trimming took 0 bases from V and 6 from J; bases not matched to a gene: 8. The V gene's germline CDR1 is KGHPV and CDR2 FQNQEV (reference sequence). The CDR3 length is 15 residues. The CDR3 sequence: CASSLSSGGPFEQYF. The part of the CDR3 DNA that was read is TGTGCCAGCAGTCTGTCCTCTGGGGGACCTTTTGAACAGTAC.

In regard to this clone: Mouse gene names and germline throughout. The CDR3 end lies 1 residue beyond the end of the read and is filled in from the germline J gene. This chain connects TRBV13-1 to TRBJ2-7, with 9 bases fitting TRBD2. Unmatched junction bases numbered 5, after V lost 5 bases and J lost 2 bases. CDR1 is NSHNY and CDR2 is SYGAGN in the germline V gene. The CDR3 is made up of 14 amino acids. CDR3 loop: CASSLGGRAYEQYF. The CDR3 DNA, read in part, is TGTGCCAGCAGCTTGGGGGGGCGCGCCTATGAACAGTAC.

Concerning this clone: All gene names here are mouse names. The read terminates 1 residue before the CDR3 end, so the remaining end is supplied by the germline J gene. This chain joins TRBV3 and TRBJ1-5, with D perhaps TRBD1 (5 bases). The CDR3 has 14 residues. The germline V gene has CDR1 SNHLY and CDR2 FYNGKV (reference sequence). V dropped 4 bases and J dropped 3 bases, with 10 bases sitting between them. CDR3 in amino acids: CASSSRVANQAPLF. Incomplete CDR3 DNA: TGTGCCAGCAGCTCCAGGGTGGCCAACCAGGCTCCGCTT.

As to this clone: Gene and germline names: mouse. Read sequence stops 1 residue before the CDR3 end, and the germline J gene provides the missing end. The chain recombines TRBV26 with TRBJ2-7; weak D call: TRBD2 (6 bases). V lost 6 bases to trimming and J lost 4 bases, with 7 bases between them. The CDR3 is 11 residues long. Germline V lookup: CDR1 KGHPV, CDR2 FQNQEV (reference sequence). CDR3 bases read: TGTGCCAGCAGCCTGGGGTATGAACAGTAC. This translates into CASSLGYEQY. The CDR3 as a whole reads CASSLGYEQYF.